The 9 T cell receptor beta chains given below trace back to one sample, sequenced in a study of T-cell memory formation after mild COVID-19. TCRdb analysed the 5' RACE reads with MiXCR anew, one entry per CDR3 protein. The sample lists around 200,000 distinct CDR3 sequences; around 30% were seen once. The sample was PBMCs or a T cell subset sorted from them (not recorded which). The receptors shown here come from an adult woman who had mild COVID-19 (a few samples of this study predate the infection). Cell type and time point are not known.

In its sample, this clonotype was seen a few times. The chain uses TRBV20-1 and TRBJ2-7; 9 bases match TRBD2. Germline V gene sequence: CDR1 DFQATT, CDR2 SNEGSKA (reference sequence). The CDR3 length is 13 residues. The ends lost 2 bases at V and 3 bases at J; junction bases unmatched: 2. The CDR3 spells CSARPSGNYEQYF. The CDR3 DNA is TGCAGTGCTAGACCTAGCGGGAACTACGAGCAGTACTTC.

This clonotype was observed a handful of times. The chain joins TRBV5-4 to TRBJ1-1; D not certain. The CDR3 sequence is 16 residues long. The V end was cut by 1 base, the J end by 5 bases, with 18 bases between. Germline V lookup: CDR1 SGHNT, CDR2 YYREEE (reference sequence). The CDR3 nucleotides read TGTGCCAGCAGCTTGAAATCGGTCGGCGTTCCTACTGAAGCTTTCTTT. The encoded protein is CASSLKSVGVPTEAFF.

This clonotype was counted only a few times. The genes are TRBV11-3 and TRBJ2-1; 9 positions match TRBD2. Germline V lookup: CDR1 SGHNT, CDR2 YENEEA. With 3 bases clipped from V and 12 bases from J, the junction kept 9 bases outside the gene matches. The length of the CDR3 is 14 residues. This CDR3 is CASSFGEGLARQFF. In nucleotides, the CDR3 is TGTGCCAGCAGCTTTGGGGAGGGACTAGCTAGGCAGTTCTTC.

The chain employs TRBV20-1 and TRBJ1-5, with 8 bases matching TRBD1. With 4 bases clipped from V and 2 bases from J, the junction kept 4 bases outside the gene matches. Germline-derived CDR1 and CDR2 are DFQATT and SNEGSKA (reference sequence). The CDR3 runs to 14 residues. The CDR3 nucleotides are TGCAGTGCTACCCCGACAGGGGGCAATCAGCCCCAGCATTTT. It codes for CSATPTGGNQPQHF.

This clonotype was observed a few times. The gene calls are TRBV4-3 and TRBJ1-1; D is ambiguous. CDR1 is LGHNA, CDR2 YSLEER, per germline. The V gene lost 0 bases and the J gene lost 5 bases, with 10 bases spanning the gap. The CDR3 loop spans 14 amino acids. In nucleotides, the CDR3 is TGCGCCAGCAGCCAAGAGTCTTTGGGGACTGAAGCTTTCTTT. The encoded protein is CASSQESLGTEAFF.

This clonotype was seen more than once but under ten times. This chain uses TRBV12-3 or TRBV12-4 with TRBJ2-2; no definite D call. V was trimmed by 4 bases and J by 5 bases, leaving 8 bases between them. The CDR3 is made up of 13 amino acids. CDR3 nucleotide sequence: TGTGCCAGCAGTTCCGTGAGGACCGGGGAGCTGTTTTTT. Translating it yields CASSSVRTGELFF.

This clonotype turned up a few times. J is TRBJ2-7 and V is TRBV5-1, with TRBD2 identical over 7 bases. Germline loops: CDR1 SGHRS, CDR2 YFSETQ. V gave up 0 bases and J gave up 1 base; unmatched junction bases: 7. The length of the CDR3 is 16 residues. The CDR3 loop is CASSLAFAGVSYEQYF. The CDR3 bases are TGCGCCAGCAGCTTGGCCTTCGCGGGGGTTTCCTACGAGCAGTACTTC.

This clonotype was seen at least ten times. The rearrangement uses TRBV6-4 and TRBJ2-5, with TRBD1 matching 10 bases. In germline, CDR1 is MRHNA, CDR2 SNTAGT. V lost 5 bases and J lost 5; bases outside the gene matches: 8. The CDR3 spans 15 residues. The CDR3 loop is CASSPGQGDVETQYF. The DNA for the CDR3 is TGTGCCAGCAGTCCCGGACAGGGGGACGTTGAGACCCAGTACTTC.

The chain couples TRBV20-1 to TRBJ2-3, with a tentative D call TRBD2 (5 bases). This CDR3 region has 13 residues. Looked up from germline, CDR1 is DFQATT and CDR2 is SNEGSKA (reference sequence). The CDR3 sequence is CSAIISGTDTQYF. The CDR3, as DNA: TGCAGCGCCATAATTAGCGGCACAGATACGCAGTATTTT.